Below are 26 T cell receptor beta chains sequenced from a single sample in a study of blood T cell repertoires in COVID-19. The protocol was immunoSEQ multiplex PCR, while the TCRdb copy is restricted to in-frame clones and leaves out a portion. Counted here are roughly 260,000 clones, 65% to 90% occurring once; the ten biggest clones make up 4.7%. Material: peripheral blood. The source of these receptors is a woman aged 65 to 85 with acute or convalescent COVID-19.

The genes are TRBV19 and TRBJ1-2; 7 nucleotides line up with TRBD1. V trimming: 3 bases; J trimming: 4 bases; junction bases outside the gene matches: 11. The CDR3 spans 16 residues. Germline V gene sequence: CDR1 LNHDA, CDR2 SQIVND (reference sequence). The CDR3, as DNA: TGTGCCAGTAGTATCCTACAGGGGTCACCAGTCTATGGCTACACCTTC. This codes for CASSILQGSPVYGYTF.

The chain carries TRBV6-4 and TRBJ1-6; TRBD1 aligns across 7 bases. The CDR3 consists of 14 residues. From germline, CDR1 is MRHNA and CDR2 SNTAGT. With 7 bases clipped from V and 6 bases from J, the junction kept 6 bases outside the gene matches. The chain's CDR3 is CASKDRQGNSPLHF. DNA for the CDR3: TGTGCCAGCAAGGACCGACAGGGTAATTCACCCCTCCACTTT.

This chain connects TRBV28 to TRBJ2-5, with a tentative D call TRBD1 (6 bases). This CDR3 has 16 residues. The V end was cut by 4 bases, the J end by 5 bases, with 20 bases between. From germline, CDR1 is MDHEN and CDR2 SYDVKM. CDR3 protein: CASSYPTDPGVETQYF. Here the CDR3 DNA reads TGTGCCAGCAGTTATCCCACCGACCCAGGGGTGGAGACCCAGTACTTC. The full variable domain, completed using reference TRBV28 and TRBJ2-5, is DVKVTQSSRYLVKRTGEKVFLECVQDMDHENMFWYRQDPGLGLRLIYFSYDVKMKEKGDIPEGYSVSREKKERFSLILESASTNQTSMYLCASSYPTDPGVETQYFGPGTRLLVL.

Here the CDR3 DNA reads TGTGCCAGCAGTGAAAGAGGCGGGGTCGCCACTGAAGCTTTCTTT. It is translated as CASSERGGVATEAFF. V and J are TRBV25-1 and TRBJ1-1; D unresolved. The germline CDR1 and CDR2 sequences are MGHDK and SYGVNS. The V end lost 2 bases, the J end lost 4 bases, and 14 bases lay between the germline ends. The CDR3 length is 15 residues.

The chain carries TRBV6-5 and TRBJ2-7; TRBD2 is a possible D gene (7 bases). V gave up 0 bases and J gave up 4 bases, with 10 bases separating them. This CDR3 region has 14 residues. Germline lookup yields CDR1 MNHEY and CDR2 SVGAGI. The CDR3 DNA reads as TGTGCCAGCAGTTACTCCGGGGGGCCTTACGAGCAGTACTTC. Translating gives CASSYSGGPYEQYF.

The chain carries TRBV27 and TRBJ1-5, with 10 bases lining up with TRBD1. The junction had 8 bases not matched to a gene; V was cut back by 8 bases and J by 7 bases. The CDR3 runs to 14 residues. Germline CDR1 and CDR2: MNHEY and SMNVEV (reference sequence). The CDR3 loop reads CASCTGTGVQPQHF. The CDR3 DNA sequence: TGTGCCAGCTGCACCGGGACAGGGGTACAGCCCCAGCATTTT.

V is TRBV7-9 and J is TRBJ2-3, with 8 bases fitting TRBD1. This CDR3 spans 18 amino acids. The trim removed 1 base at V and 2 bases at J, leaving 11 bases unmatched. The germline V gene encodes CDR1 SEHNR and CDR2 FQNEAQ (reference sequence). As DNA, the CDR3 is TGTGCCAGCAGCTTAGGCTTCGGGACAGGTCCCTTCACAGATACGCAGTATTTT. Translation: CASSLGFGTGPFTDTQYF. Drawing the rest from reference TRBV7-9 and TRBJ2-3, the complete variable domain is DTGVSQNPRHKITKRGQNVTFRCDPISEHNRLYWYRQTLGQGPEFLTYFQNEAQLEKSRLLSDRFSAERPKGSFSTLEIQRTEQGDSAMYLCASSLGFGTGPFTDTQYFGPGTRLTVL.

The chain is built from TRBV11-2 and TRBJ2-1; 7 nucleotides match TRBD2. Germline V gene data show CDR1 as SGHAT and CDR2 as FQNNGV. V shed 0 bases and J 2 bases; nucleotides not matched to a gene: 1. The CDR3 runs to 15 residues. CDR3 nucleotide sequence: TGTGCCAGCAGCTTAGAGCGGGGGACCTACAATGAGCAGTTCTTC. Translated: CASSLERGTYNEQFF.

The rearrangement joins TRBV7-2 to TRBJ1-1, with D hard to call. The CDR3 totals 15 residues. V lost 1 base and J 1 base, leaving 10 bases between the germline ends. Germline V gives CDR1 SGHTA, CDR2 FQGNSA. The CDR3 sequence: CASSLVSGQNTEAFF. CDR3 bases: TGTGCCAGCAGCTTAGTATCAGGCCAGAACACTGAAGCTTTCTTT.

This clone was detected once. The rearrangement joins TRBV5-1 to TRBJ1-6; D is perhaps TRBD1 (6 bases). The V gene's germline CDR1 is SGHRS and CDR2 YFSETQ. Between the trimmed V and J ends, which lost 4 bases and 0 bases, there was a span of 17 bases. CDR3 length equals 18 residues. CDR3 region: CASSQNDDRSSYNSPLHF. The CDR3 DNA sequence: TGCGCCAGCAGCCAGAACGATGACAGGAGCTCCTATAATTCACCCCTCCACTTT.

This clone was recorded only once. This chain's CDR3 is CASSTGSNYGYTF. The CDR3 DNA sequence: TGCGCCAGCAGCACAGGGTCTAACTATGGCTACACCTTC. The rearrangement links TRBV5-1 to TRBJ1-2, with D maybe TRBD1 (6 bases). V was cut by 4 bases and J by 0 bases, with 7 bases left in between. Germline V gene sequence: CDR1 SGHRS, CDR2 YFSETQ. The CDR3 loop spans 13 amino acids.

The chain employs TRBV10-3 and TRBJ1-5; D call uncertain. Looked up from germline, CDR1 is ENHRY and CDR2 is SYGVKD. The CDR3 is 17 amino acids. The germline V and J ends were trimmed by 0 bases and 3 bases, with 15 bases remaining between them. CDR3 sequence: CAISESPMGGSNQPQHF. CDR3 nucleotides: TGTGCCATCAGTGAGTCGCCGATGGGAGGGTCCAATCAGCCCCAGCATTTT.

This chain links TRBV5-6 with TRBJ1-2; 9 bases agree with TRBD1. The CDR3 sequence is 15 residues long. The germline CDR1 and CDR2 sequences are SGHDT and YYEEEE. V shed 3 bases, J shed 12 bases, and the junction held 15 bases outside the gene matches. CDR3 coding DNA: TGTGCCAGCAGCTCTCTTGGTTTGACAGGGGGGAAGAACACCTTC. Amino acids: CASSSLGLTGGKNTF.

Only one count was recorded for this clone. The chain is built from TRBV19 and TRBJ1-2; no clear D. The CDR3 is 13 amino acids. CDR1 and CDR2 (germline): LNHDA, SQIVND (reference sequence). Trimming shortened V by 5 bases and J by 8 bases, and 15 bases separated the two germline ends. The CDR3 loop is CASSFRDSWGYTF. CDR3 nucleotides: TGTGCCAGTAGTTTCCGGGATTCCTGGGGCTACACCTTC.

The chain is built from TRBV7-2 and TRBJ2-7, with 10 bases lining up with TRBD1. Germline V CDR1 and CDR2: SGHTA, FQGNSA. The CDR3 has 14 amino acids. Trimming removed 1 base from V and 4 bases from J; junction bases left unmatched: 1. As DNA, the CDR3 is TGTGCCAGCAGCTTAGTGGGACAGGGGTACGAGCAGTACTTC. It encodes CASSLVGQGYEQYF.

This clone has only a few counts. The CDR3 region has the DNA TGTGCCAGCACGAGGGACAGCCAAGAGACCCAGTACTTC. It yields the protein CASTRDSQETQYF. V is TRBV6-5 and J is TRBJ2-5; 7 nucleotides agree with TRBD1. Germline V CDR1 and CDR2: MNHEY, SVGAGI. This CDR3 contains 13 residues. With V trimmed by 7 bases and J by 1 base, 3 bases remained unmatched.

This chain joins TRBV28 and TRBJ1-4; tentative D call: TRBD1 (6 bases). The CDR3 consists of 14 residues. The germline CDR1 and CDR2 sequences are MDHEN and SYDVKM. The V end was cut by 2 bases, the J end by 10 bases, with 14 bases between. The CDR3 reads CASSLPSRQAKLFF. As DNA, the CDR3 is TGTGCCAGCAGTTTACCCTCCCGACAGGCAAAACTGTTTTTT. Based on the CDR3 plus reference TRBV28 and TRBJ1-4, the full variable domain is DVKVTQSSRYLVKRTGEKVFLECVQDMDHENMFWYRQDPGLGLRLIYFSYDVKMKEKGDIPEGYSVSREKKERFSLILESASTNQTSMYLCASSLPSRQAKLFFGSGTQLSVL.

This clone was seen once. The chain carries TRBV10-3 and TRBJ1-4; D call uncertain. Trimming stripped 6 bases from V and 4 bases from J, with 6 bases between. From germline, CDR1 is ENHRY and CDR2 SYGVKD. The CDR3 extends over 12 amino acids. The CDR3 loop reads CAISVSNEKLFF. The CDR3 DNA follows: TGTGCCATCAGCGTCAGTAATGAAAAACTGTTTTTT.

This chain joins TRBV10-1 and TRBJ1-5, with D hard to call. With 3 bases removed from V and 0 bases from J, the gap between germline ends came to 15 bases. Germline lookup yields CDR1 WNHNN and CDR2 SYGVQD (reference sequence). The CDR3 length is 17 residues. In DNA form, the CDR3 reads TGCGCCAGCAGTGAACTGTTGCGGCGGTGTAGCAATCAGCCCCAGCATTTT. Translating it yields CASSELLRRCSNQPQHF.

V gene TRBV19 combines with J gene TRBJ2-1; 9 nucleotides line up with TRBD1. This CDR3 has 15 residues. Germline V lookup: CDR1 LNHDA, CDR2 SQIVND (reference sequence). The ends lost 5 bases at V and 10 bases at J; junction bases unmatched: 12. This CDR3 is CASSLGTGINSEQFF. In DNA form, the CDR3 reads TGTGCCAGTAGTCTCGGGACAGGGATTAATAGCGAGCAGTTCTTC. Full variable domain (remainder filled in from reference TRBV19 and TRBJ2-1): DGGITQSPKYLFRKEGQNVTLSCEQNLNHDAMYWYRQDPGQGLRLIYYSQIVNDFQKGDIAEGYSVSREKKESFPLTVTSAQKNPTAFYLCASSLGTGINSEQFFGPGTRLTVL.

The J gene is TRBJ1-1, the V gene TRBV2; no definite D call. Germline CDR1 and CDR2: SNHLY and FYNNEI. The CDR3 has 13 amino acids. The V gene lost 3 bases and the J gene lost 3 bases, with 8 bases spanning the gap. CDR3 bases: TGTGCCAGCAGTGATAGGAGGGACACTGAAGCTTTCTTT. It translates to CASSDRRDTEAFF.

The V call is TRBV7-6, the J call TRBJ1-1; D unresolved. Deletions cut 4 bases from V and 8 bases from J, with 14 bases between. The CDR3 totals 13 residues. Germline V gene lookup returns CDR1 SGHVS and CDR2 FNYEAQ. DNA for the CDR3: TGTGCCAGCAGCTCAGGAGGCTACGGAGAAGCTTTCTTT. Its translation is CASSSGGYGEAFF.

DNA for the CDR3: TGTGCCAGCAGACAGGGTCCATCCCATCAGCCCCAGCATTTT. Translation: CASRQGPSHQPQHF. The V gene is TRBV28, the J gene TRBJ1-5; weak D call: TRBD1 (6 bases). The CDR3 is 14 residues long. Germline loops: CDR1 MDHEN, CDR2 SYDVKM. Trimming pared 6 bases from V and 5 bases from J, leaving 14 bases between.

V is TRBV6-5 and J is TRBJ2-1, with D perhaps matching TRBD1 (6 bases). Germline V gene data show CDR1 as MNHEY and CDR2 as SVGAGI. Trimming removed 6 bases at V and 4 bases at J, with 16 bases between. CDR3 length equals 15 residues. CDR3 sequence (DNA): TGTGCCAGCAGGGCGCTCGGGACAAAGTACAATGAGCAGTTCTTC. Its protein product is CASRALGTKYNEQFF.

The rearrangement uses TRBV18 and TRBJ1-3, with 7 nucleotides matching TRBD1. Germline loops: CDR1 KGHSH, CDR2 LQKENI. The J segment lost 3 bases and the V segment lost 3 bases, leaving 14 bases of the junction unmatched. The CDR3 contains 18 residues. CDR3 loop: CASSPPRPGQSLGNTIYF. CDR3 bases: TGTGCCAGCTCACCCCCCCGGCCGGGACAGAGCCTTGGAAACACCATATATTTT.

This clone was seen more than once but under ten times. J is TRBJ1-6 and V is TRBV9, with 8 bases lining up with TRBD1. There are 16 residues in the CDR3. With 0 bases clipped from V and 11 bases from J, the junction kept 10 bases outside the gene matches. Germline loops: CDR1 SGDLS, CDR2 YYNGEE. The CDR3 spells CASSVAQGAGVTPLHF. CDR3 DNA sequence: TGTGCCAGCAGCGTAGCCCAGGGGGCTGGTGTGACACCCCTCCACTTT. The variable domain in full, with the rest retrieved from reference TRBV9 and TRBJ1-6, is DSGVTQTPKHLITATGQRVTLRCSPRSGDLSVYWYQQSLDQGLQFLIQYYNGEERAKGNILERFSAQQFPDLHSELNLSSLELGDSALYFCASSVAQGAGVTPLHFGNGTRLTVT.